A selection of T cell receptor beta chains follows, all from one sample in a study of a mutant IDH1 vaccine in newly diagnosed glioma. Clones were sequenced by immunoSEQ multiplex PCR, and TCRdb holds only the in-frame ones, with some missing. The data show about 48,000 clones, more than 65% seen once. Their recognized antigens are unknown. Specimen: PBMCs, collected from a glioma patient whose treatment included an IDH1 peptide vaccine. The receptors stem from a man in his forties or fifties with glioma. Each CDR3 is given with its conserved first and last residue. D genes are given only for firm matches. Rows give clone size only sometimes, using once, few, many, or a class for an expanded clone.

d_call | j_call | v_call | clone_size | cdr3_aa | cdr3_nt
- | TRBJ2-4 | TRBV29-1 | - | CSVEGGYQSKNIQYF | TGCAGCGTTGAAGGCGGGTATCAGTCCAAAAACATTCAGTACTTC
TRBD1 | TRBJ1-2 | TRBV5-5 | - | CASSFTPPGQVYGYTF | TGTGCCAGCAGCTTCACCCCTCCGGGACAGGTATATGGCTACACCTTC
TRBD1 | TRBJ1-4 | TRBV29-1 | once | CSVEKSGGEKLFF | TGCAGCGTGGAAAAATCAGGGGGTGAAAAACTGTTTTTT
- | TRBJ2-5 | TRBV9 | - | CASSVGGNQETQYF | TGTGCCAGCAGCGTAGGAGGGAACCAAGAGACCCAGTACTTC
- | TRBJ1-5 | TRBV13 | few | CASSLRRSQPQHF | TGTGCCAGCAGCTTACGGAGGTCGCAGCCCCAGCATTTT
- | TRBJ1-6 | TRBV11-3 | - | CASSAGNSPLHF | TGTGCCAGCAGCGCAGGGAATTCACCCCTCCACTTT
TRBD1 | TRBJ2-1 | TRBV6-4 | once | CASSGQGGYNEQFF | TGTGCCAGCAGTGGACAGGGTGGCTACAATGAGCAGTTCTTC
- | TRBJ2-3 | TRBV19 | - | CASSLGKFSALTDTQYF | TGTGCCAGTAGCCTCGGTAAATTCTCGGCGCTCACAGATACGCAGTATTTT
TRBD2 | TRBJ2-5 | TRBV5-4 | - | CASRDRGGQETQYF | TGTGCCAGCAGGGACCGGGGAGGGCAAGAGACCCAGTACTTC
- | TRBJ2-1 | TRBV9 | - | CASSVSGAQFF | TGTGCCAGCAGCGTCTCAGGGGCGCAGTTCTTC
- | TRBJ2-2 | TRBV7-9 | - | CASSLWPPGALGELFF | TGTGCCAGCAGCTTATGGCCCCCAGGGGCTCTCGGGGAGCTGTTTTTT
- | TRBJ2-3 | TRBV7-3 | few | CASSLRGSDTQYF | TGTGCCAGCAGCTTGAGGGGGTCAGATACGCAGTATTTT
- | TRBJ1-3 | TRBV5-4 | - | CASSPMGENTIYF | TGTGCCAGCAGCCCTATGGGGGAAAACACCATATATTTT
TRBD1 | TRBJ2-5 | TRBV5-1 | - | CASTLTGQETQYF | TGCGCCAGCACCTTGACAGGGCAAGAGACCCAGTACTTC
- | TRBJ2-7 | TRBV6-1 | - | CASAYSSYEQYF | TGTGCCAGCGCATACAGCTCCTACGAGCAGTACTTC
TRBD1 | TRBJ1-1 | TRBV19 | - | CASRSGRQGVHTEAFF | TGTGCCAGTAGGTCGGGCCGACAGGGGGTCCACACTGAAGCTTTCTTT
TRBD2 | TRBJ2-1 | TRBV2 | - | CASSESTSGSYNEQFF | TGTGCCAGCAGTGAATCGACTAGCGGTTCCTACAATGAGCAGTTCTTC
- | TRBJ1-1 | TRBV11-2 | - | CASSLDGGASWTEAFF | TGTGCCAGCAGCTTAGATGGAGGGGCCAGTTGGACTGAAGCTTTCTTT
TRBD1 | TRBJ1-5 | TRBV4-1 | - | CASSQTGWYQPQHF | TGCGCCAGCAGCCAGACAGGGTGGTACCAGCCCCAGCATTTT
TRBD2 | TRBJ2-3 | TRBV7-9 | - | CASSHWTSGPDTQYF | TGTGCCAGCAGCCATTGGACTAGCGGACCAGATACGCAGTATTTT
- | TRBJ2-2 | TRBV7-9 | - | CASSLASGGQAGELFF | TGTGCCAGCAGCTTAGCCTCGGGGGGCCAAGCCGGGGAGCTGTTTTTT
TRBD1 | TRBJ1-4 | TRBV6-5 | - | CASSYYRGRDEKLFF | TGTGCCAGCAGTTATTACAGGGGGCGGGATGAAAAACTGTTTTTT
- | TRBJ2-3 | TRBV5-6 | - | CASSLIAADTQYF | TGTGCCAGCAGCCTGATAGCCGCGGATACGCAGTATTTT
- | TRBJ1-2 | TRBV5-4 | - | CASSLLEGYGYTF | TGTGCCAGCAGCTTGTTAGAGGGCTATGGCTACACCTTC
- | TRBJ2-5 | TRBV30 | - | CAWSKGGLKTQYF | TGTGCCTGGAGTAAAGGTGGTTTGAAGACCCAGTACTTC
- | TRBJ1-2 | TRBV10-3 | - | CAISESDQGHGYTF | TGTGCCATCAGTGAGTCGGATCAGGGGCATGGCTACACCTTC
- | TRBJ1-3 | TRBV11-2 | - | CASSSGVNTIYF | TGTGCCAGCAGCTCAGGTGTAAACACCATATATTTT
- | TRBJ1-4 | TRBV6-1 | - | CASRLRATNEKLFF | TGTGCCAGCAGACTCAGAGCAACTAATGAAAAACTGTTTTTT
TRBD1 | TRBJ1-2 | TRBV5-4 | - | CASSARDRGGYGYTF | TGTGCCAGCAGCGCCCGGGACAGGGGTGGCTATGGCTACACCTTC
- | TRBJ1-5 | TRBV5-3 | - | CARSLVMSSGSGNQPQHF | TGTGCCAGAAGCTTGGTTATGTCATCAGGGTCGGGCAATCAGCCCCAGCATTTT
TRBD1 | TRBJ1-4 | TRBV19 | few | CASTTGRGKLFF | TGTGCCAGTACGACAGGGAGGGGAAAACTGTTTTTT
- | TRBJ2-7 | TRBV7-8 | - | CASSPERGYEQYF | TGTGCCAGCAGCCCCGAGAGGGGGTACGAGCAGTACTTC
- | TRBJ2-7 | TRBV2 | - | CASSPPLGAGEQYF | TGTGCCAGCAGCCCCCCTCTGGGGGCGGGTGAGCAGTACTTC
- | TRBJ1-1 | TRBV7-9 | - | CASSLGGYMNTEAFF | TGTGCCAGCAGCTTAGGGGGATACATGAACACTGAAGCTTTCTTT
- | TRBJ2-5 | TRBV5-1 | - | CASSLVPGGAQETQYF | TGCGCCAGCAGCTTGGTGCCAGGTGGGGCCCAAGAGACCCAGTACTTC
- | TRBJ1-1 | TRBV2 | - | CASGGGRGGATEAFF | TGTGCCAGCGGCGGGGGCCGCGGCGGGGCCACTGAAGCTTTCTTT
TRBD1 | TRBJ1-5 | TRBV7-2 | - | CASSLTGGRQPQHF | TGTGCCAGCAGCCTCACAGGGGGCCGGCAGCCCCAGCATTTT
- | TRBJ2-3 | TRBV6-5 | - | CASSSSDGRTDTQYF | TGTGCCAGCAGTTCCTCGGACGGACGCACAGATACGCAGTATTTT
- | TRBJ2-5 | TRBV2 | - | CASIRFGTYQETQYF | TGTGCCAGCATACGGTTCGGGACATACCAAGAGACCCAGTACTTC
- | TRBJ1-3 | TRBV7-9 | - | CASSSGSLEVTIYF | TGTGCCAGCAGCTCGGGAAGCCTTGAGGTCACCATATATTTT